This is a list of T cell receptor beta chains from one sample in a study of CD8+ T cells in alopecia areata. This table comes from immunoSEQ multiplex PCR, and its TCRdb copy is limited to in-frame clones, with some not included. The sample lists 250,000 to 300,000 clones; about three fifths were seen once. The sample consisted of CD4+ T cells sorted from blood, taken at week 24, from a patient treated with tofacitinib. The receptors derive from a human donor with alopecia areata. Both conserved end residues are part of each CDR3. Fields, in order: clone size, D gene, J gene, V gene, CDR3 length, CDR3 protein, CDR3 DNA. A D gene is named only where the DNA matches it firmly. A row's size may be missing; if present it is once, few, many or a size class.

size: few
D: -
J: TRBJ2-4
V: TRBV7-2
length: 13
CDR3: CASSSSTGNIQYF
DNA: TGTGCCAGCAGCTCTTCTACCGGAAACATTCAGTACTTC

size: -
D: -
J: TRBJ1-4
V: TRBV29-1
length: 13
CDR3: CSCRGPTNEKLFF
DNA: TGCAGCTGCCGCGGTCCAACTAATGAAAAACTGTTTTTT

size: few
D: -
J: TRBJ2-7
V: TRBV4-1
length: 15
CDR3: CASSQAGRAKDEQYF
DNA: TGCGCCAGCAGCCAAGCGGGCAGGGCGAAAGACGAGCAGTACTTC

size: -
D: -
J: TRBJ1-2
V: TRBV28
length: 15
CDR3: CASNPMGDSNYGYTF
DNA: TGTGCCAGCAACCCCATGGGGGACTCCAACTATGGCTACACCTTC

size: -
D: -
J: TRBJ1-2
V: TRBV5-6
length: 14
CDR3: CASTKNGRAGAYTF
DNA: TGTGCCAGCACCAAAAACGGACGGGCCGGCGCCTACACCTTC

size: -
D: -
J: TRBJ2-1
V: TRBV30
length: 10
CDR3: CAWSGTGKFF
DNA: TGTGCCTGGAGTGGTACAGGGAAGTTCTTC

size: few
D: TRBD1
J: TRBJ1-2
V: TRBV4-3
length: 15
CDR3: CASSHRQGGNYGYTF
DNA: TGCGCCAGCAGCCACCGACAGGGGGGCAACTATGGCTACACCTTC

size: -
D: TRBD1
J: TRBJ2-5
V: TRBV25-1
length: 14
CDR3: CASSGETGLETQYF
DNA: TGTGCCAGCAGTGGGGAGACAGGGCTAGAGACCCAGTACTTC

size: -
D: TRBD1
J: TRBJ2-5
V: TRBV27
length: 13
CDR3: CASSLRGPETQYF
DNA: TGTGCCAGCAGTTTGAGGGGGCCGGAGACCCAGTACTTC

size: -
D: TRBD1
J: TRBJ2-7
V: TRBV27
length: 14
CDR3: CASSLGTGSHEQYF
DNA: TGTGCCAGCAGCCTCGGGACAGGGTCCCACGAGCAGTACTTC

size: -
D: -
J: TRBJ2-1
V: TRBV7-8
length: 14
CDR3: CASSLASSAHEQFF
DNA: TGTGCCAGCAGCTTAGCGTCGTCGGCCCATGAGCAGTTCTTC

size: once
D: TRBD2
J: TRBJ2-7
V: TRBV4-2
length: 15
CDR3: CASSPSGRGGYEQYF
DNA: TGTGCCAGCAGCCCCTCGGGGAGGGGCGGGTACGAGCAGTACTTC

size: -
D: -
J: TRBJ2-1
V: TRBV28
length: 13
CDR3: CASSLDPYNEQFF
DNA: TGTGCCAGCAGTTTGGATCCCTACAATGAGCAGTTCTTC

size: -
D: -
J: TRBJ2-2
V: TRBV30
length: 13
CDR3: CAWSKSNTGELFF
DNA: TGTGCCTGGAGTAAAAGTAACACCGGGGAGCTGTTTTTT

size: -
D: -
J: TRBJ2-7
V: TRBV4-2
length: 15
CDR3: CASSQASQGGYEQYF
DNA: TGTGCCAGCAGCCAAGCTAGTCAGGGTGGCTACGAGCAGTACTTC

size: -
D: -
J: TRBJ1-4
V: TRBV5-4
length: 13
CDR3: CASSLRDREKLFF
DNA: TGTGCCAGCAGCTTGAGGGACCGAGAAAAACTGTTTTTT

size: -
D: -
J: TRBJ2-7
V: TRBV6-1
length: 14
CDR3: CASRSLGSDYEQYF
DNA: TGTGCCAGCAGGTCCCTTGGGTCCGACTACGAGCAGTACTTC

size: once
D: TRBD2
J: TRBJ2-3
V: TRBV4-1
length: 17
CDR3: CASSQDSWGGSTDTQYF
DNA: TGCGCCAGCAGCCAAGATAGCTGGGGAGGGAGCACAGATACGCAGTATTTT

size: -
D: TRBD1
J: TRBJ2-5
V: TRBV5-4
length: 14
CDR3: CASSFYRGHETQYF
DNA: TGTGCCAGCAGCTTCTACAGGGGGCACGAGACCCAGTACTTC

size: -
D: -
J: TRBJ2-7
V: TRBV28
length: 14
CDR3: CASQEEGAPYEQYF
DNA: TGTGCCAGCCAGGAGGAGGGCGCACCCTACGAGCAGTACTTC

size: -
D: -
J: TRBJ2-2
V: TRBV2
length: 15
CDR3: CASRPGGLRTGELFF
DNA: TGTGCCAGCAGACCCGGGGGGCTCCGGACCGGGGAGCTGTTTTTT

size: -
D: -
J: TRBJ1-1
V: TRBV4-1
length: 13
CDR3: CASSQDRGLVTFF
DNA: TGCGCCAGCAGCCAAGACAGGGGTTTAGTCACTTTCTTT

size: many
D: -
J: TRBJ1-3
V: TRBV7-8
length: 16
CDR3: CASSPYGQFSGNTIYF
DNA: TGTGCCAGCAGCCCCTATGGACAGTTCTCTGGAAACACCATATATTTT

size: -
D: -
J: TRBJ1-2
V: TRBV7-8
length: 14
CDR3: CASSSRTGVYGYTF
DNA: TGTGCCAGCAGCTCCCGGACGGGGGTTTATGGCTACACCTTC

size: -
D: -
J: TRBJ2-7
V: TRBV29-1
length: 13
CDR3: CSVVRGRGYEQYF
DNA: TGCAGCGTTGTACGGGGCAGGGGCTACGAGCAGTACTTC

size: -
D: TRBD2
J: TRBJ2-2
V: TRBV4-3
length: 17
CDR3: CASSRRTSGANTGELFF
DNA: TGCGCCAGCAGCCGACGGACTAGCGGGGCGAACACCGGGGAGCTGTTTTTT

size: few
D: -
J: TRBJ2-5
V: TRBV30
length: 14
CDR3: CAWSLGGALETQYF
DNA: TGTGCCTGGAGTCTAGGAGGGGCGTTAGAGACCCAGTACTTC

size: -
D: TRBD1
J: TRBJ1-2
V: TRBV4-2
length: 16
CDR3: CASARVRDSSNYGYTF
DNA: TGTGCCAGCGCGAGGGTACGGGACAGCTCTAACTATGGCTACACCTTC

size: -
D: -
J: TRBJ1-2
V: TRBV30
length: 16
CDR3: CAWSAISSGVRRGYTF
DNA: TGTGCCTGGAGTGCTATTTCTTCTGGGGTTCGTCGAGGCTACACCTTC

size: -
D: TRBD1
J: TRBJ2-1
V: TRBV25-1
length: 14
CDR3: CASIRRQGNNEQFF
DNA: TGTGCCAGCATACGGCGACAGGGAAACAATGAGCAGTTCTTC

size: -
D: TRBD2
J: TRBJ2-1
V: TRBV5-1
length: 19
CDR3: CASSLFGTSGTSSYNEQFF
DNA: TGCGCCAGCAGCTTGTTCGGGACTAGCGGGACGAGCTCCTACAATGAGCAGTTCTTC

size: -
D: -
J: TRBJ2-6
V: TRBV5-4
length: 16
CDR3: CASSLVGYSGANVLTF
DNA: TGTGCCAGCAGCCTGGTAGGATACTCTGGGGCCAACGTCCTGACTTTC

size: -
D: TRBD1
J: TRBJ2-1
V: TRBV13
length: 14
CDR3: CASTIRDRNNEQFF
DNA: TGTGCCAGCACCATCCGGGACAGAAACAATGAGCAGTTCTTC

size: -
D: -
J: TRBJ2-3
V: TRBV7-9
length: 14
CDR3: CASTLPLGTDTQYF
DNA: TGTGCCAGCACCCTTCCCCTCGGGACAGATACGCAGTATTTT

size: -
D: TRBD2
J: TRBJ2-5
V: TRBV5-1
length: 18
CDR3: CASSPGGLAGGALETQYF
DNA: TGCGCCAGCAGCCCCGGAGGACTAGCGGGGGGGGCGTTGGAGACCCAGTACTTC

size: -
D: -
J: TRBJ1-2
V: TRBV29-1
length: 13
CDR3: CSVGGPSNYGYTF
DNA: TGCAGCGTTGGGGGGCCAAGTAACTATGGCTACACCTTC

size: -
D: -
J: TRBJ2-2
V: TRBV4-3
length: 14
CDR3: CASSQVPNTGELFF
DNA: TGCGCCAGCAGCCAAGTACCTAATACCGGGGAGCTGTTTTTT

size: -
D: -
J: TRBJ2-3
V: TRBV5-6
length: 15
CDR3: CASSLGTFSTDTQYF
DNA: TGTGCCAGCAGCTTGGGGACCTTCTCCACAGATACGCAGTATTTT

size: -
D: TRBD1
J: TRBJ2-3
V: TRBV30
length: 13
CDR3: CAWETGGTDTQYF
DNA: TGTGCCTGGGAGACAGGGGGCACAGATACGCAGTATTTT

size: once
D: -
J: TRBJ2-5
V: TRBV29-1
length: 13
CDR3: CSVVQLARETQYF
DNA: TGCAGCGTTGTCCAACTAGCTCGAGAGACCCAGTACTTC

size: -
D: TRBD2
J: TRBJ2-5
V: TRBV2
length: 18
CDR3: CASSLTSSGSTFQETQYF
DNA: TGTGCCAGCAGTTTAACCTCTAGCGGGAGCACCTTCCAAGAGACCCAGTACTTC

size: few
D: TRBD1
J: TRBJ2-1
V: TRBV2
length: 13
CDR3: CASKAGGYNEQFF
DNA: TGTGCCAGCAAGGCAGGGGGCTACAATGAGCAGTTCTTC

size: once
D: -
J: TRBJ1-1
V: TRBV4-1
length: 14
CDR3: CASSQAQKNTEAFF
DNA: TGCGCCAGCAGCCAAGCGCAGAAGAACACTGAAGCTTTCTTT

size: few
D: TRBD1
J: TRBJ2-1
V: TRBV6-6
length: 14
CDR3: CARQTGDPYNEQFF
DNA: TGTGCCAGACAGACAGGGGATCCTTACAATGAGCAGTTCTTC

size: -
D: TRBD1
J: TRBJ1-1
V: TRBV6-1
length: 15
CDR3: CASSLRDRENTEAFF
DNA: TGTGCCAGCAGTCTCCGGGACAGGGAGAACACTGAAGCTTTCTTT

size: -
D: -
J: TRBJ2-6
V: TRBV23-1
length: 15
CDR3: CASSGEGAGANVLTF
DNA: TGCGCCAGCAGTGGAGAGGGAGCTGGGGCCAACGTCCTGACTTTC